This T cell receptor (beta chain) appears in the sequencing data of a study of beta chain features in type 1 diabetes. Across the whole study: The patient and healthy donor groups were comparable for age, gender and cell yields. All samples combined gave over 100 million sorted cells for examination. Study-wide results and limits: cDNA sequencing could over-represent cells with high TCR expression. All four CD4+ subsets of Type 1 diabetes patients contained TCRB CDR3s that were moderately but significantly shorter.

The authors reverse transcribed all of the isolated RNA, so sequencing captured expressed TCRB transcripts. TCRdb's table, derived via immunoSEQ multiplex PCR, lists solely in-frame clones and lacks some. Seen here are approximately 70,000 clones, roughly 50% observed once, and the top ten hold 0.65% to 0.9%. With respect to this clone: No antigen is known for it.

Only one heparinised blood draw was taken per donor, and its volume averaged around 120 mL. CDR1 is SGHKS and CDR2 is YYEKEE in the germline V gene (reference sequence). The CDR3 is made up of 17 amino acids. V gave up 0 bases and J gave up 9 bases; unmatched junction bases: 13. The rearrangement links TRBV5-5 to TRBJ2-1; TRBD1 aligns across 9 bases. What was sequenced was central memory CD4+ T cells from blood. The origin of this receptor is a man aged 25-45 years with type 1 diabetes. The CDR3, as DNA: TGTGCCAGCAGCTTGGAAGAATGGGACAGGGTATGGAGTGAGCAGTTCTTC. It encodes CASSLEEWDRVWSEQFF. The full variable domain, in which reference TRBV5-5 and TRBJ2-1 provide the parts outside the CDR3, is DAGVTQSPTHLIKTRGQQVTLRCSPISGHKSVSWYQQVLGQGPQFIFQYYEKEERGRGNFPDRFSARQFPNYSSELNVNALLLGDSALYLCASSLEEWDRVWSEQFFGPGTRLTVL.